Below are 5 T cell receptor beta chains sequenced from a single sample in a study of blood T cell repertoires in COVID-19. Clones were sequenced by immunoSEQ multiplex PCR, and TCRdb holds only the in-frame ones, with some missing. Of roughly 260,000 clones in the sample, 75% to 95% were seen once. Sequenced sample: peripheral blood. The receptors stem from a person aged 18 to 30 with COVID-19, enrolled during active disease.

The chain links TRBV10-3 to TRBJ1-1; 8 bases are a match to TRBD1. V was clipped by 0 bases and J by 4 bases; unmatched bases: 7. CDR1 and CDR2 from the germline V gene are ENHRY and SYGVKD. The length of the CDR3 is 16 residues. The CDR3 nucleotides read TGTGCCATCAGTGAGTCACCAGGGGGCCGATCCACTGAAGCTTTCTTT. It translates to CAISESPGGRSTEAFF.

This chain links TRBV7-7 with TRBJ2-2; the match to TRBD2 covers 13 bases. After removal of 7 bases from V and 5 bases from J, the junction contained 10 bases not matched to a gene. The CDR3 length is 17 residues. Germline V lookup: CDR1 SSHAT, CDR2 FNYEAQ (reference sequence). This CDR3 reads CASTPLGTSGKTGELFF. Here the CDR3 DNA reads TGTGCCAGCACTCCCTTGGGGACTAGCGGGAAGACCGGGGAGCTGTTTTTT. Full variable domain (remainder filled in from reference TRBV7-7 and TRBJ2-2): GAGVSQSPRYKVTKRGQDVTLRCDPISSHATLYWYQQALGQGPEFLTYFNYEAQPDKSGLPSDRFSAERPEGSISTLTIQRTEQRDSAMYRCASTPLGTSGKTGELFFGEGSRLTVL.

This chain links TRBV5-6 with TRBJ2-7; weak D call: TRBD2 (5 bases). CDR1 and CDR2 (germline): SGHDT, YYEEEE. CDR3 length: 14 residues. V lost 0 bases to trimming and J lost 4 bases, with 11 bases between them. The CDR3 bases are TGTGCCAGCAGCTTGGGAGACGGGGATTACGAGCAGTACTTC. Translated, it gives CASSLGDGDYEQYF.

The chain is built from TRBV19 and TRBJ1-1; tentatively, D is TRBD1 (6 bases). The V end lost 2 bases, the J end lost 2 bases, and 12 bases lay between the germline ends. The germline V gene has CDR1 LNHDA and CDR2 SQIVND (reference sequence). This CDR3 spans 15 amino acids. The CDR3 is CASSILTQGNTEAFF. CDR3 bases: TGTGCCAGTAGTATATTGACACAGGGAAACACTGAAGCTTTCTTT. Full variable domain (rest looked up from reference TRBV19 and TRBJ1-1): DGGITQSPKYLFRKEGQNVTLSCEQNLNHDAMYWYRQDPGQGLRLIYYSQIVNDFQKGDIAEGYSVSREKKESFPLTVTSAQKNPTAFYLCASSILTQGNTEAFFGQGTRLTVV.

This sequence joins TRBV5-1 and TRBJ2-5; 10 bases line up with TRBD1. This CDR3 is built from 15 residues. Germline CDR1 is SGHRS and CDR2 is YFSETQ. After removal of 2 bases from V and 3 bases from J, the junction contained 4 bases not matched to a gene. The CDR3 region is CASSFSGTGEETQYF. CDR3 sequence (DNA): TGCGCCAGCAGCTTTTCCGGGACAGGGGAAGAGACCCAGTACTTC.